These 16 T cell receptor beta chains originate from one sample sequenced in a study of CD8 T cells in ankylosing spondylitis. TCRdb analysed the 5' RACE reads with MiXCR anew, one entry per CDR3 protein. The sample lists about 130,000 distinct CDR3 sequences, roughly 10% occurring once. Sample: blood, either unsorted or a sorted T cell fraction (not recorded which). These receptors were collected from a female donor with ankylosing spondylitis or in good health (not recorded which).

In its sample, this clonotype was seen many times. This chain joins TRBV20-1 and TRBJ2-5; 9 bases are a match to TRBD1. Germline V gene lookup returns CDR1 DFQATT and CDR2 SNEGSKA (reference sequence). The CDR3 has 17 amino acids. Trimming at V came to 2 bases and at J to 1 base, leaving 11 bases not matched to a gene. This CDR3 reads CSARWDRVYLPQETQYF. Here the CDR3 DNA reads TGCAGTGCTAGATGGGACAGGGTTTACCTTCCCCAAGAGACCCAGTACTTC.

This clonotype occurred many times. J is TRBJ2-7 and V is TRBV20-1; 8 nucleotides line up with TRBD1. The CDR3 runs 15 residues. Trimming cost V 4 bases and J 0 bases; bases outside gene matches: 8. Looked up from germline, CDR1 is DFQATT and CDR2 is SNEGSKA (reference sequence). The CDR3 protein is CSATGQGTNSYEQYF. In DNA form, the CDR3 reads TGCAGTGCTACCGGACAGGGAACAAACTCCTACGAGCAGTACTTC.

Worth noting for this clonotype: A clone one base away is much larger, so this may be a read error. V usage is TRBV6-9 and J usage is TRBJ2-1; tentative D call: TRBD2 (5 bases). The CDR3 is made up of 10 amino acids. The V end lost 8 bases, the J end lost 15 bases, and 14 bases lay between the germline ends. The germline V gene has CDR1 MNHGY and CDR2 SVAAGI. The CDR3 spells CASGEGFRFF. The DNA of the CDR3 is TGTGCCAGCGGCGAGGGTTTCCGGTTCTTC.

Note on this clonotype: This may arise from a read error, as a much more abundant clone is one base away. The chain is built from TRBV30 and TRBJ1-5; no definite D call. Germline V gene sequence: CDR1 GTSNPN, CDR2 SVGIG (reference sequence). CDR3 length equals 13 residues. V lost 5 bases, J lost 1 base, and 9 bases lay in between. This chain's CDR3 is CAWVNRSNQPQHF. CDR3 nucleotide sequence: TGTGCCTGGGTCAACAGAAGCAATCAGCCCCAGCATTTT.

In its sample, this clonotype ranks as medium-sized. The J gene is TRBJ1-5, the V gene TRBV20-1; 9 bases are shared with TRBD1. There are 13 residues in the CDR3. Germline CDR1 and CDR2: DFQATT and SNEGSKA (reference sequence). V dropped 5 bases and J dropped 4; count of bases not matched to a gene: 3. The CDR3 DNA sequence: TGCAGTGCTCCGGGACAGGGAAATCAGCCCCAGCATTTT. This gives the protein CSAPGQGNQPQHF.

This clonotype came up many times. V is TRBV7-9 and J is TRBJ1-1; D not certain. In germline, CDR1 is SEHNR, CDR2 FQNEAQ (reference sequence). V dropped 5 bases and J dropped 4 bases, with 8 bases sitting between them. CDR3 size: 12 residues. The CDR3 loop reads CASSRGTTEAFF. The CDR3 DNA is TGTGCCAGCAGCCGAGGTACCACTGAAGCTTTCTTT.

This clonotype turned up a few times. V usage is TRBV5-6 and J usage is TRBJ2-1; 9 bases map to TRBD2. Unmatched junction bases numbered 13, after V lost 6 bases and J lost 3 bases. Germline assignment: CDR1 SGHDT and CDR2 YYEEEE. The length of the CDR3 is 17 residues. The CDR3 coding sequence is TGTGCCAGCATCTCGGGGACTAGCAATCTCTACTACAATGAGCAGTTCTTC. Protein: CASISGTSNLYYNEQFF.

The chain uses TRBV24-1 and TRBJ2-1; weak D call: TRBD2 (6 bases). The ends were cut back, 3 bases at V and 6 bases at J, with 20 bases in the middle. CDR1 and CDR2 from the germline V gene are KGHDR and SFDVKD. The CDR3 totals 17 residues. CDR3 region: CATSDPLGMGGGNEQFF. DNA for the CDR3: TGTGCCACCAGTGATCCGCTGGGAATGGGAGGTGGCAATGAGCAGTTCTTC.

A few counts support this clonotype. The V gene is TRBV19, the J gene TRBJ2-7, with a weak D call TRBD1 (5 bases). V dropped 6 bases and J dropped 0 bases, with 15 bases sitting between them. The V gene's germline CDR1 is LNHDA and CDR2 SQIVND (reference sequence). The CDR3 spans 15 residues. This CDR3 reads CASSPADSVSYEQYF. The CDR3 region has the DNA TGTGCCAGTAGCCCCGCCGACAGCGTCTCCTACGAGCAGTACTTC.

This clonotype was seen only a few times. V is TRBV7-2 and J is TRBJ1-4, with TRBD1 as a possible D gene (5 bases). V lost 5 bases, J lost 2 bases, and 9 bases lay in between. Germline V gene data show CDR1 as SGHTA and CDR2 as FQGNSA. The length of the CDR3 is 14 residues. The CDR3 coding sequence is TGTGCCAGCAGCCAGGGACGGACTAATGAAAAACTGTTTTTT. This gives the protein CASSQGRTNEKLFF.

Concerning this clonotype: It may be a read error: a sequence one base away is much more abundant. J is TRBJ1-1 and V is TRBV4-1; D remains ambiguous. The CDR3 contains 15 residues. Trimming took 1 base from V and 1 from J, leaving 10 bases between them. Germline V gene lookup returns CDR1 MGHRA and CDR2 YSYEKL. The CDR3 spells CASSQVGFGNTEAFF. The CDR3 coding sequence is TGCGCCAGCAGCCAAGTTGGGTTTGGGAACACTGAAGCTTTCTTT.

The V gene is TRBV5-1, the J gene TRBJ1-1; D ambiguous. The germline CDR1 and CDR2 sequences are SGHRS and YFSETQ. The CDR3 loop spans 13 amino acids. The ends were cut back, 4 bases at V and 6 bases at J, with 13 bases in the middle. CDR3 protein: CASSQAGPAEAFF. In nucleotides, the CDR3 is TGCGCCAGCAGCCAGGCCGGTCCAGCTGAAGCTTTCTTT.

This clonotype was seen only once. The CDR3 loop is CASSLGFPRTDTQYF. DNA for the CDR3: TGTGCCAGCAGCTTAGGATTCCCACGGACAGATACGCAGTATTTT. The rearrangement joins TRBV7-2 to TRBJ2-3, with D uncertain. The CDR3 runs 15 residues. In germline, CDR1 is SGHTA, CDR2 FQGNSA. V was clipped by 1 base and J by 3 bases, with 11 bases between them.

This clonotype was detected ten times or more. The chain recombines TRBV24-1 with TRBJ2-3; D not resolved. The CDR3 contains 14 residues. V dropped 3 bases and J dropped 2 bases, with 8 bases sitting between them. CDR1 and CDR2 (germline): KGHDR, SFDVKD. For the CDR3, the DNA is TGTGCCACCAGTGATCCGTCCGCCACAGATACGCAGTATTTT. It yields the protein CATSDPSATDTQYF.

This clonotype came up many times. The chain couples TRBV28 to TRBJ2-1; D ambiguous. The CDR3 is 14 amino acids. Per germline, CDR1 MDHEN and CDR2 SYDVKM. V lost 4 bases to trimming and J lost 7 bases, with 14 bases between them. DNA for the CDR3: TGTGCCAGCAGTTCCCGGACCCAAAGAAATGAGCAGTTCTTC. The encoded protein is CASSSRTQRNEQFF.

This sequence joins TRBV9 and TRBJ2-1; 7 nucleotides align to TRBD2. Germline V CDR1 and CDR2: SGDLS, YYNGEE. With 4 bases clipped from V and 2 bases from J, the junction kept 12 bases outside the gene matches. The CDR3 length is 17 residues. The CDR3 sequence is CASSPRARGSPYNEQFF. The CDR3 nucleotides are TGTGCCAGCAGCCCTAGAGCCCGCGGGAGCCCCTACAATGAGCAGTTCTTC.